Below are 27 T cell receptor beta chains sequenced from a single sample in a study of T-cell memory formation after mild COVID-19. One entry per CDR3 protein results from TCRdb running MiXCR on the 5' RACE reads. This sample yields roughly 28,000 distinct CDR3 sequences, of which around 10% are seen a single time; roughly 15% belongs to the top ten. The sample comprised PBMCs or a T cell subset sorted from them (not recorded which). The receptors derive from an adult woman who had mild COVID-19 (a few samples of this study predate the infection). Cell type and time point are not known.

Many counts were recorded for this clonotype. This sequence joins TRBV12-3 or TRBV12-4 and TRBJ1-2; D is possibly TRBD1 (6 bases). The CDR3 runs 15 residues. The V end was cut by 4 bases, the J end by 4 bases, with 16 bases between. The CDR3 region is CASSSAVQGIYGYTF. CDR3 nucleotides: TGTGCCAGCAGTTCAGCCGTACAGGGAATCTATGGCTACACCTTC.

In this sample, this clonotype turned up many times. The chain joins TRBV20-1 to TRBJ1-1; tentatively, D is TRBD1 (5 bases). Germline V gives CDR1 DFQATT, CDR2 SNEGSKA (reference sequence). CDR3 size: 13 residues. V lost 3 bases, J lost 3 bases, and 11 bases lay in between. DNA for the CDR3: TGCAGTGCTAGTATCCCGGGGGACACTGAAGCTTTCTTT. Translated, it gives CSASIPGDTEAFF.

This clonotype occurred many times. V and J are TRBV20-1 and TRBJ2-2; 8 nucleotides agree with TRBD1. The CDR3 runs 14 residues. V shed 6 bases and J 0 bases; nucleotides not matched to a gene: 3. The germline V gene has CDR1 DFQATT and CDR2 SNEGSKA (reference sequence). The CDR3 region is CSAQGAANTGELFF. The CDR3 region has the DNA TGCAGTGCGCAGGGGGCAGCGAACACCGGGGAGCTGTTTTTT.

The CDR3 DNA reads TGTGCCAGCAGCGTCGGGGCCCGCCATTCACCCCTCCACTTT. Residues: CASSVGARHSPLHF. The genes are TRBV5-6 and TRBJ1-6, with D perhaps matching TRBD1 (5 bases). The CDR3 sequence is 14 residues long. Deletions cut 4 bases from V and 8 bases from J, with 13 bases between. In germline, CDR1 is SGHDT, CDR2 YYEEEE.

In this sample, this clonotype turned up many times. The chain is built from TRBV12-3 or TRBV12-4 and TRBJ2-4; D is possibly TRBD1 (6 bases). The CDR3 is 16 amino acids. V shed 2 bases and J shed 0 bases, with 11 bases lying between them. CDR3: CASSLRTDLAKNIQYF. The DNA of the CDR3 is TGTGCCAGCAGTTTACGGACAGATCTAGCCAAAAACATTCAGTACTTC.

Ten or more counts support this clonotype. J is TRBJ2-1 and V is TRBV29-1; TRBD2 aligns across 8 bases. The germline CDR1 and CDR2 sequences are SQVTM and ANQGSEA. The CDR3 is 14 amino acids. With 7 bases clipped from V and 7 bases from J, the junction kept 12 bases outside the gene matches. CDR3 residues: CSGTGTRGGNEQFF. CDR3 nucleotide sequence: TGCAGCGGTACCGGGACTAGGGGTGGTAATGAGCAGTTCTTC.

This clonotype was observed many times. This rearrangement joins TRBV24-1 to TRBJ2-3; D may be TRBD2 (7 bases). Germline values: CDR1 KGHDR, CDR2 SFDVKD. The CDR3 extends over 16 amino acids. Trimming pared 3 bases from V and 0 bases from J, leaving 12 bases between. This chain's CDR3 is CATSDRGRGSTDTQYF. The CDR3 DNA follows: TGTGCCACCAGTGATCGAGGGAGGGGGAGCACAGATACGCAGTATTTT.

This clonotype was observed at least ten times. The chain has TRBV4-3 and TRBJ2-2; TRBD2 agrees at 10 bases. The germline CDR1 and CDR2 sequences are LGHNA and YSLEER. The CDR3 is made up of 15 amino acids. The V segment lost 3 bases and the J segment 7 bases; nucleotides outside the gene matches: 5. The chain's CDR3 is CASSQRGLASGELFF. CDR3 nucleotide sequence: TGCGCCAGCAGCCAGAGGGGACTAGCGAGCGGGGAGCTGTTTTTT.

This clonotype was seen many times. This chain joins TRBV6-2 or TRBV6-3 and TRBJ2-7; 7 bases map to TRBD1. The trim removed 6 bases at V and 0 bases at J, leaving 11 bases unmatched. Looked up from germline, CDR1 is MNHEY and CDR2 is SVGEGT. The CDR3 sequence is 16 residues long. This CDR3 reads CASRGHTGENSYEQYF. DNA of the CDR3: TGTGCCAGCAGGGGCCATACAGGGGAGAACTCCTACGAGCAGTACTTC.

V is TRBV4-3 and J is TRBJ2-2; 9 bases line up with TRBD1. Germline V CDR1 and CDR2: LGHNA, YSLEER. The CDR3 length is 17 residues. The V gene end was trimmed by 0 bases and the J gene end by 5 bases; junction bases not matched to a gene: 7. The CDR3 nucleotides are TGCGCCAGCAGCCAAGAGGCCCGAGGACAGGGGACCGGGGAGCTGTTTTTT. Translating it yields CASSQEARGQGTGELFF.

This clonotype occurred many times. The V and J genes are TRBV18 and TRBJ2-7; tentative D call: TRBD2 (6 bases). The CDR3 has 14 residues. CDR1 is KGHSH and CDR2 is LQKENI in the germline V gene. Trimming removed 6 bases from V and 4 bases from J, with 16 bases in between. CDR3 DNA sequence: TGTGCCAGCTCCCTGCCGGGGGTAGGATACGAGCAGTACTTC. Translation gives CASSLPGVGYEQYF.

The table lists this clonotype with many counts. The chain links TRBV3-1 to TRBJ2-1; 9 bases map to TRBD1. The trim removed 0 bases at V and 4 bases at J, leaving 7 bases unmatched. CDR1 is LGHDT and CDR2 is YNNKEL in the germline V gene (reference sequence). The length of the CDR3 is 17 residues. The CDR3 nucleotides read TGTGCCAGCAGCCAAGATGAGGGACAGGGCTATTACAATGAGCAGTTCTTC. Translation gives CASSQDEGQGYYNEQFF.

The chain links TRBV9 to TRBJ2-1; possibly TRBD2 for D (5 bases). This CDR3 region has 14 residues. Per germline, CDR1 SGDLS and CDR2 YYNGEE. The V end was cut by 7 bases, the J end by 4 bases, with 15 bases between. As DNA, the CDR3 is TGTGCCAGCGGAGGATACAGCACTTACAATGAGCAGTTCTTC. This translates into CASGGYSTYNEQFF.

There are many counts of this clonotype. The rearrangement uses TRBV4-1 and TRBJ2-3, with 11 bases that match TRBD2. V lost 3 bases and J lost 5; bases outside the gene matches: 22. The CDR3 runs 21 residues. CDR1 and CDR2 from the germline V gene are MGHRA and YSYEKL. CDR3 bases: TGCGCCAGCAGCCAGCCGGGACTAGCGGTCCCCACCCCCAGAGATCGAGATACGCAGTATTTT. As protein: CASSQPGLAVPTPRDRDTQYF.

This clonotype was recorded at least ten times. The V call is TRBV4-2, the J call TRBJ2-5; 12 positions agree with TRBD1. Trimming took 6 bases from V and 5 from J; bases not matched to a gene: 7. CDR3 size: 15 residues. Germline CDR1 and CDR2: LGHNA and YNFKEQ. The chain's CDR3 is CASSPGTGGSETQYF. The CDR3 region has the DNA TGTGCCAGCAGTCCCGGGACAGGGGGCTCGGAGACCCAGTACTTC.

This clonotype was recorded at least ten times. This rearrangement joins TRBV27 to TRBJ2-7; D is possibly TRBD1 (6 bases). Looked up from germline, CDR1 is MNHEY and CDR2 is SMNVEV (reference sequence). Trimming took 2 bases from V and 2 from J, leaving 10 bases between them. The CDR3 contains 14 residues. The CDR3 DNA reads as TGTGCCAGCAGTTTACCGGACAGTACCTACGAGCAGTACTTC. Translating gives CASSLPDSTYEQYF.

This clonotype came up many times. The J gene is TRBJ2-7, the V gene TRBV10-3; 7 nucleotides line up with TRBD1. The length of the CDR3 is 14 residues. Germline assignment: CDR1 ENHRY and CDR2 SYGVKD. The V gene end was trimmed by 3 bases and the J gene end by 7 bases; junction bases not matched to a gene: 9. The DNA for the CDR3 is TGTGCCATCAGTGACCCTAGGGACAGAAGGGAGCAGTACTTC. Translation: CAISDPRDRREQYF.

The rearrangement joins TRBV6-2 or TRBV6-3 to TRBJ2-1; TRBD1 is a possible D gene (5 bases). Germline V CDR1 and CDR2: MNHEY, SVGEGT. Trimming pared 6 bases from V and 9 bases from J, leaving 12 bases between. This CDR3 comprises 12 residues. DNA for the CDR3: TGTGCCAGCAGGCAGGGTGGCGGTGAGCAGTTCTTC. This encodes CASRQGGGEQFF.

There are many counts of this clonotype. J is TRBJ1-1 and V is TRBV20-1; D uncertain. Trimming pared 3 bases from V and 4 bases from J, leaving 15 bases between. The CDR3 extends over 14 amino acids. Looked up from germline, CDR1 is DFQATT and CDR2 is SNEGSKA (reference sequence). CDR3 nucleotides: TGCAGTGCTAGTCAAGCCCGCGTGGGCACTGAAGCTTTCTTT. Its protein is CSASQARVGTEAFF.

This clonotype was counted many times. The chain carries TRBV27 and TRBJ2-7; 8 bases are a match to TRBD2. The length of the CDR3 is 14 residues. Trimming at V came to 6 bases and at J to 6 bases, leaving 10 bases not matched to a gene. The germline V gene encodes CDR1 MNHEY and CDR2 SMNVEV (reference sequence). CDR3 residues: CASRSSGRKGEQYF. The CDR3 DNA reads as TGTGCCAGCAGGTCGAGCGGGAGAAAAGGCGAGCAGTACTTC.

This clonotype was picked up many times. The CDR3 spells CASSSRAGRYEQYF. In DNA, the CDR3 is TGTGCCAGCAGCTCGCGAGCGGGGCGATACGAGCAGTACTTC. V is TRBV7-2 and J is TRBJ2-7; TRBD2 agrees at 7 bases. J lost 4 bases, V lost 4 bases, and 7 bases had no gene match. CDR1 and CDR2 (germline): SGHTA, FQGNSA. This CDR3 is 14 amino acids long. Combining the CDR3 with reference TRBV7-2 and TRBJ2-7 gives the whole variable domain GAGVSQSPSNKVTEKGKDVELRCDPISGHTALYWYRQSLGQGLEFLIYFQGNSAPDKSGLPSDRFSAERTGGSVSTLTIQRTQQEDSAVYLCASSSRAGRYEQYFGPGTRLTVT.

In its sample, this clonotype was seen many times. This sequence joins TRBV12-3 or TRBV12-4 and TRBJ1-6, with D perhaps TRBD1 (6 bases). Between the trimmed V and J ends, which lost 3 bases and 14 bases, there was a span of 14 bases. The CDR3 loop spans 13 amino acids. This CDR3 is CASSFGGRLALHF. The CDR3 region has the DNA TGTGCCAGCAGTTTCGGGGGGCGCTTGGCCCTCCACTTT.

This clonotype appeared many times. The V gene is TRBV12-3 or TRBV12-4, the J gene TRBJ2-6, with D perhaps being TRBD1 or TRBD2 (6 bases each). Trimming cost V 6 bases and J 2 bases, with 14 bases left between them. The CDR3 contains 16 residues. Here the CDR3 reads CASSPFRGPGANVLTF. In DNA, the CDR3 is TGTGCCAGCAGCCCGTTCCGGGGGCCTGGGGCCAACGTCCTGACTTTC.

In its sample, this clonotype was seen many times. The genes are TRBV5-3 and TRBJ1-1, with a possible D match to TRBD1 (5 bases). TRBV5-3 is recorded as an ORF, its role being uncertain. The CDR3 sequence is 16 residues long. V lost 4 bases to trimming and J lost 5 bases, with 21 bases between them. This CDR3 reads CARSERGATGLTEAFF. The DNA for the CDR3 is TGTGCCAGAAGCGAAAGAGGGGCCACGGGCCTGACTGAAGCTTTCTTT.

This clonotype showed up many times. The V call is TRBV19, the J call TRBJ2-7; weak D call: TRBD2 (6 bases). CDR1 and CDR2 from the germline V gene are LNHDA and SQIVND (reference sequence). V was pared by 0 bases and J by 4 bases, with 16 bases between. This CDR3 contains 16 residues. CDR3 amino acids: CASSIDGQGLLYEQYF. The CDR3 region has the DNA TGTGCCAGTAGTATAGACGGGCAGGGACTTCTATACGAGCAGTACTTC. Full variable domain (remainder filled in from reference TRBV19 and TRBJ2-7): DGGITQSPKYLFRKEGQNVTLSCEQNLNHDAMYWYRQDPGQGLRLIYYSQIVNDFQKGDIAEGYSVSREKKESFPLTVTSAQKNPTAFYLCASSIDGQGLLYEQYFGPGTRLTVT.

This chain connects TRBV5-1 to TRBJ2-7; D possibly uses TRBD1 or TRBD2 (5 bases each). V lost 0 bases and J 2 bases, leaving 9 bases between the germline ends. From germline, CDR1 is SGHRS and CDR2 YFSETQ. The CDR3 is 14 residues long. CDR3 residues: CASSLGDGPYEQYF. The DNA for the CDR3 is TGCGCCAGCAGCTTGGGGGACGGCCCCTACGAGCAGTACTTC. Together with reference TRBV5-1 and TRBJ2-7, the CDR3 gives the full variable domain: KAGVTQTPRYLIKTRGQQVTLSCSPISGHRSVSWYQQTPGQGLQFLFEYFSETQRNKGNFPGRFSGRQFSNSRSEMNVSTLELGDSALYLCASSLGDGPYEQYFGPGTRLTVT.

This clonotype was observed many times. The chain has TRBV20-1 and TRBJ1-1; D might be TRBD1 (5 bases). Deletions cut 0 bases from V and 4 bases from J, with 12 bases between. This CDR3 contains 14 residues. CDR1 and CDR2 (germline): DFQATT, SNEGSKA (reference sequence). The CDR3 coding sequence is TGCAGTGCTAGAGATAGAGGGGCCGGCACTGAAGCTTTCTTT. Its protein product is CSARDRGAGTEAFF.